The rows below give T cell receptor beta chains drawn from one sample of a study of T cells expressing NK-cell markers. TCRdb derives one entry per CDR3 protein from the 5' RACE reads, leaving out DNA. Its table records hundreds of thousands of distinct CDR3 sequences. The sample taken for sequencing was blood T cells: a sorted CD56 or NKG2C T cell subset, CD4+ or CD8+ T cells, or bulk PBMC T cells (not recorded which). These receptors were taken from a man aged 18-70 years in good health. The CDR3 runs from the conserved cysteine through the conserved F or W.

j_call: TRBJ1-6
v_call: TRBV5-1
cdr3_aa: CASRPSWTENSPLHF

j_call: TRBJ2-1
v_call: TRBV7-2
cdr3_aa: CASSLILAGGYNEQFF

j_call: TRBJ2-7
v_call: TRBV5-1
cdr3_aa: CASSRRLSPTSYEQYF

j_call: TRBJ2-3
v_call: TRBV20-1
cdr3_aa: CSASRGQPFDTQYF

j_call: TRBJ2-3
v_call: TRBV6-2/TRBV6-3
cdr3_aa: CASSRGGSEDTQYF

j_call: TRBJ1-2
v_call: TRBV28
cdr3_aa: CASEAIGGWGYTF

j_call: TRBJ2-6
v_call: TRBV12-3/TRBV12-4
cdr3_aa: CASSLTSGANVLTF

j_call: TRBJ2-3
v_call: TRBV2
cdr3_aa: CASSPLLAGGGSTQYF

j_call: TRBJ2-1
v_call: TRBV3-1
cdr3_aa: CASSHLRTANEQFF

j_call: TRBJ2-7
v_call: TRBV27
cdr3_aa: CASSLYPIFFNPDTSSYEQYF

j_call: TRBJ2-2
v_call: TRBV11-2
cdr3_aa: CASSYRTSGGRRSGELFF

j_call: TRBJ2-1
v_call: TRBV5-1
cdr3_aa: CASSRPGSANNEQFF

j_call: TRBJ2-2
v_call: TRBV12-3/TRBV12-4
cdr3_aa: CASSLRGGTNTGELFF

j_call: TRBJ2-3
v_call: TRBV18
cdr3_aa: CASSPPWARGTDTQYF

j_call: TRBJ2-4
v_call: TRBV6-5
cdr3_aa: CASSSGMRGAKNIQYF

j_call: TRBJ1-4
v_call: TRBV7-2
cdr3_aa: CASSLVGGKLFF

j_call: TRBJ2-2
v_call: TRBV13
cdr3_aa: CASTQYPSGGNTGELFF

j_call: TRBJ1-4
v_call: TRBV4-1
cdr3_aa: CASSSGTGGITNEKLFF

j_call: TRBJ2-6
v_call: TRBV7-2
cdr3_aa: CASSLQPGAGANVLTF

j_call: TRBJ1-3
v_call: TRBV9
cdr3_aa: CASSANPASGNTIYF

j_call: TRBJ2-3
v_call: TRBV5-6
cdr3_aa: CASSPLLGNVADTQYF

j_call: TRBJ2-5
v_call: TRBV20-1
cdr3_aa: CSATILAGGEGETQYF

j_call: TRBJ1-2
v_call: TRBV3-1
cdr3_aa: CASSRNEGYTF

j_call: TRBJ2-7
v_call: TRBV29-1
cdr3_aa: CSFKDSRTYEQYF

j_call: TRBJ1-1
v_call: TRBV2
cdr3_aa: CASSEGEVRNTEAFF

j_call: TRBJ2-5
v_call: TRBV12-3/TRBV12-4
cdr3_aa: CASSLNNQETQYF

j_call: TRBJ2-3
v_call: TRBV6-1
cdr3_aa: CASSEGGLSDTQYF

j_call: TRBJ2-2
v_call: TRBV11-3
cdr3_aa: CASSPTGTPNTGELFF

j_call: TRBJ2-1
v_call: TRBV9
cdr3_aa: CASSTGLAGFNEQFF

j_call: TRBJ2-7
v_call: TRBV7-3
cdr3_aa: CASSKWDRGSPLYEQYF